These 29 T cell receptor beta chains were all obtained from the same sample, sequenced in a study of blood T cell repertoires in COVID-19 (dated by TCRdb to about 2020). Receptor amplification or capture employed the immunoSEQ multiplex PCR assay. This is the immuneACCESS table as TCRdb keeps it, with only in-frame sequences that have V and J called. A part of the clones is gone; compared with another copy, unresolved V genes explain less than half, and the rest is unexplained. Across this sample there are about 130,000 clones, with approximately 85% seen only once. The ten largest clones add up to about a sixth of the sample. Sequencing input: peripheral blood. These receptors all stem from a man aged 25-45 years with COVID-19, enrolled during active disease.

Turning to this clone: A read error may account for a junction end that differs from germline. J is TRBJ2-2 and V is TRBV7-6; 11 bases are shared with TRBD2. The CDR3 sequence is 16 residues long. Germline CDR1 SGHVS, CDR2 FNYEAQ. The CDR3 protein is CASSLVTSGNSGELFF. CDR3 nucleotides: TGTGCCAGCAGCTTAGTGACTAGCGGGAACTCCGGGGAGCTGTTTTTT.

The J gene is TRBJ1-2, the V gene TRBV4-1, with unresolved D. The CDR3 contains 13 residues. Between the trimmed V and J ends, which lost 6 bases and 6 bases, there was a span of 14 bases. Per germline, CDR1 MGHRA and CDR2 YSYEKL. The CDR3 region is CASRRGFGDGYTF. The CDR3 region has the DNA TGCGCCAGCAGGCGAGGGTTCGGGGATGGCTACACCTTC.

This clone was counted a few times. The chain couples TRBV6-5 to TRBJ2-7; a possible D gene is TRBD1 (5 bases). The CDR3 spans 14 residues. Looked up from germline, CDR1 is MNHEY and CDR2 is SVGAGI. Deletions cut 0 bases from V and 3 bases from J, with 9 bases between. CDR3 sequence (DNA): TGTGCCAGCAGTTACTCTTTAAGGGGCTACGAGCAGTACTTC. It translates to CASSYSLRGYEQYF.

The rearrangement links TRBV6-5 to TRBJ2-1, with 11 bases fitting TRBD2. Looked up from germline, CDR1 is MNHEY and CDR2 is SVGAGI. This CDR3 region has 15 residues. J lost 6 bases, V lost 4 bases, and 5 bases had no gene match. The CDR3 protein is CASSSGTSGLNEQFF. Here the CDR3 DNA reads TGTGCCAGCAGTTCCGGGACTAGCGGACTCAATGAGCAGTTCTTC.

This clone is a singleton in its sample. This chain uses TRBV5-1 with TRBJ2-6, with no clear D. This CDR3 region has 15 residues. V lost 2 bases and J 0 bases, leaving 6 bases between the germline ends. Germline assignment: CDR1 SGHRS and CDR2 YFSETQ. This CDR3 reads CASSFSGSGANVLTF. The CDR3 coding sequence is TGCGCCAGCAGCTTCTCGGGCTCTGGGGCCAACGTCCTGACTTTC.

The chain is built from TRBV11-3 and TRBJ2-4, with 8 positions matching TRBD1. Trimming cost V 1 base and J 7 bases; bases outside gene matches: 6. The CDR3 runs 15 residues. Per the germline V gene, CDR1 is SGHNT and CDR2 is YENEEA. The CDR3 region has the DNA TGTGCCAGCAGCTTAGTGACAGGGGTTAGGAACATTCAGTACTTC. This sequence encodes CASSLVTGVRNIQYF. The variable domain in full, completed from reference TRBV11-3 and TRBJ2-4, reads EAGVVQSPRYKIIEKKQPVAFWCNPISGHNTLYWYLQNLGQGPELLIRYENEEAVDDSQLPKDRFSAERLKGVDSTLKIQPAELGDSAVYLCASSLVTGVRNIQYFGAGTRLSVL.

The chain is built from TRBV5-1 and TRBJ1-2; TRBD1 agrees at 7 bases. Trimming took 4 bases from V and 6 from J; bases not matched to a gene: 6. The germline CDR1 and CDR2 sequences are SGHRS and YFSETQ. The CDR3 runs to 13 residues. CDR3 DNA: TGCGCCAGCAGCGGGGGACAGTTGAATGGCTACACCTTC. Protein sequence: CASSGGQLNGYTF.

The rearrangement joins TRBV28 to TRBJ2-3, with a tentative D call TRBD2 (6 bases). Between the trimmed V and J ends, which lost 4 bases and 5 bases, there was a span of 19 bases. Germline CDR1 MDHEN, CDR2 SYDVKM. The CDR3 loop spans 16 amino acids. The CDR3 sequence is CASSYGGNLWGDTQYF. In DNA, the CDR3 is TGTGCCAGCAGTTATGGCGGGAACCTCTGGGGAGATACGCAGTATTTT.

The chain joins TRBV9 to TRBJ1-4, with 8 bases that match TRBD1. J was trimmed by 7 bases and V by 0 bases; bases with no gene match: 8. The CDR3 is 16 amino acids. In germline, CDR1 is SGDLS, CDR2 YYNGEE. The CDR3: CASSVGGRTGTEKLFF. The CDR3 DNA reads TGTGCCAGCAGCGTAGGTGGAAGGACAGGGACTGAAAAACTGTTTTTT.

The chain couples TRBV6-5 to TRBJ1-3; D remains unclear. There are 13 residues in the CDR3. V lost 6 bases to trimming and J lost 0 bases, with 6 bases between them. The germline gives CDR1 MNHEY, CDR2 SVGAGI. In nucleotides, the CDR3 is TGTGCCAGCAGGGCAGGCTCTGGAAACACCATATATTTT. Encoded protein: CASRAGSGNTIYF.

V is TRBV27 and J is TRBJ1-5, with D possibly TRBD1 on 6 matching bases. The CDR3 is made up of 15 amino acids. The germline gives CDR1 MNHEY, CDR2 SMNVEV (reference sequence). Trimming cost V 6 bases and J 3 bases, with 15 bases left between them. The CDR3 loop is CASRINTGPNQPQHF. In DNA form, the CDR3 reads TGTGCCAGCAGGATAAATACAGGGCCCAATCAGCCCCAGCATTTT.

This clone was seen more than once but under ten times. The chain is built from TRBV11-3 and TRBJ2-3; D call uncertain. The CDR3 totals 14 residues. V gave up 8 bases and J gave up 0 bases, with 12 bases separating them. Per germline, CDR1 SGHNT and CDR2 YENEEA. This CDR3 reads CASARSQSTDTQYF. The DNA of the CDR3 is TGTGCCAGCGCGAGGTCTCAGAGCACAGATACGCAGTATTTT.

The chain links TRBV30 to TRBJ2-2; weak D call: TRBD1 (6 bases). The CDR3 has 15 amino acids. V lost 2 bases to trimming and J lost 0 bases, with 10 bases between them. CDR1 is GTSNPN, CDR2 SVGIG, per germline (reference sequence). The CDR3: CAWSRWTANTGELFF. The CDR3 DNA sequence: TGTGCCTGGAGTCGTTGGACAGCGAACACCGGGGAGCTGTTTTTT.

The J gene is TRBJ2-7, the V gene TRBV4-3; 10 bases line up with TRBD2. Germline lookup yields CDR1 LGHNA and CDR2 YSLEER. CDR3 length equals 16 residues. After removal of 0 bases from V and 2 bases from J, the junction contained 4 bases not matched to a gene. CDR3 protein: CASSQDLGTSAYEQYF. CDR3 DNA: TGCGCCAGCAGCCAAGATCTGGGGACTAGCGCCTACGAGCAGTACTTC.

This chain connects TRBV29-1 to TRBJ2-6; D possibly corresponds to TRBD2 (5 bases). Per germline, CDR1 SQVTM and CDR2 ANQGSEA. CDR3 size: 15 residues. The V end lost 7 bases, the J end lost 0 bases, and 13 bases lay between the germline ends. CDR3 DNA: TGCAGCGGACTACTAGTATACTCTGGGGCCAACGTCCTGACTTTC. Its protein is CSGLLVYSGANVLTF.

In regard to this clone: A read error may produce the germline difference seen at one junction end. Here the CDR3 reads CASSQSNRGIF. Here the CDR3 DNA reads TGCGCCAGCAGTCAATCGAACAGGGGAATATTC. The chain recombines TRBV23-1 with TRBJ2-7; 7 nucleotides line up with TRBD1. TRBV23-1 is flagged as an ORF with uncertain function. The CDR3 runs 11 residues.

This chain joins TRBV3-1 (or the pseudogene TRBV3-2) and TRBJ2-2; D perhaps matches TRBD2 (5 bases). Between the trimmed V and J ends, which lost 10 bases and 4 bases, there was a span of 13 bases. The CDR3 is 13 amino acids. In germline, CDR1 is LGHDT, CDR2 YNNKEL (reference sequence). CDR3 in amino acids: CAIGRERTGELFF. DNA for the CDR3: TGTGCCATCGGTCGGGAACGCACCGGGGAGCTGTTTTTT.

The chain is built from TRBV7-2 and TRBJ1-6, with a possible D match to TRBD1 (6 bases). Germline CDR1 is SGHTA and CDR2 is FQGNSA. This CDR3 is 14 amino acids long. The V gene lost 5 bases and the J gene lost 7 bases, with 12 bases spanning the gap. In DNA, the CDR3 is TGTGCCAGCAGCCCGGACAGCTCCAATTCACCCCTCCACTTT. It is translated as CASSPDSSNSPLHF.

This clone was found once. Written as DNA, the CDR3 is TGTGCCAGCAGCGTAGGAGGGGAAGGGGCCAGGGGAAAAGCAGCTTTCTTT. Its translation: CASSVGGEGARGKAAFF. The chain has TRBV9 and TRBJ1-1; a weak D match, TRBD1 (6 bases). Trimming shortened V by 0 bases and J by 10 bases, and 25 bases separated the two germline ends. The CDR3 loop spans 17 amino acids. Germline-derived CDR1 and CDR2 are SGDLS and YYNGEE.

The gene calls are TRBV30 and TRBJ1-2, with a weak D call TRBD1 (5 bases). From germline, CDR1 is GTSNPN and CDR2 SVGIG (reference sequence). V gave up 2 bases and J gave up 4 bases, with 20 bases separating them. The CDR3 extends over 16 amino acids. The CDR3 region has the DNA TGTGCCTGGAGTCGTAAAGGGGCCGGCAGGGCCTATGGCTACACCTTC. Residues: CAWSRKGAGRAYGYTF.

This chain joins TRBV2 and TRBJ2-4; TRBD1 matches at 8 bases. This CDR3 contains 13 residues. Germline CDR1 and CDR2: SNHLY and FYNNEI. Unmatched junction bases numbered 7, after V lost 9 bases and J lost 6 bases. CDR3 coding DNA: TGTGCCAGAGGACAGGGTGAGGGAAACATTCAGTACTTC. It translates to CARGQGEGNIQYF.

This rearrangement joins TRBV6-5 to TRBJ1-2; tentative D call: TRBD1 (5 bases). CDR3 length: 15 residues. Per the germline V gene, CDR1 is MNHEY and CDR2 is SVGAGI. V was trimmed by 6 bases and J by 4 bases, leaving 18 bases between them. CDR3 coding DNA: TGTGCCAGCAGGGCCCGGGGGGGTGAGGCCTATGGCTACACCTTC. Its translation is CASRARGGEAYGYTF.

The chain recombines TRBV11-2 with TRBJ1-1; the match to TRBD1 covers 8 bases. J lost 2 bases, V lost 8 bases, and 13 bases had no gene match. The CDR3 is 16 residues long. Germline V gene data show CDR1 as SGHAT and CDR2 as FQNNGV. This CDR3 reads CASREGTGWGNTEAFF. In DNA form, the CDR3 reads TGTGCCAGCCGAGAAGGGACAGGATGGGGAAACACTGAAGCTTTCTTT.

This clone was observed a handful of times. The rearrangement links TRBV21-1 to TRBJ2-2; the table's D call TRBD2 went unverified against the DNA. TRBV21-1 is listed as a pseudogene. This CDR3 contains 17 residues. The CDR3 DNA reads as TGTGCCAGCAGTGGGACTAGCGGGGGGGCGGACACCGGGGAGCTGTTTTTT. This sequence encodes CASSGTSGGADTGELFF.

The chain employs TRBV27 and TRBJ2-5; D possibly corresponds to TRBD1 (6 bases). V was pared by 0 bases and J by 3 bases, with 17 bases between. The CDR3 has 17 residues. The V gene's germline CDR1 is MNHEY and CDR2 SMNVEV (reference sequence). The CDR3 DNA follows: TGTGCCAGCAGTTTATCCTACCTCGGGACAACGAAAGAGACCCAGTACTTC. The encoded protein is CASSLSYLGTTKETQYF.

The chain recombines TRBV7-9 with TRBJ1-1; possible D gene TRBD1, 5 bases. The CDR3 extends over 11 amino acids. V was trimmed by 1 base and J by 8 bases, leaving 5 bases between them. CDR1 is SEHNR and CDR2 is FQNEAQ in the germline V gene (reference sequence). In nucleotides, the CDR3 is TGTGCCAGCAGCTTAGGGACAGAAGCTTTCTTT. This codes for CASSLGTEAFF.

The V call is TRBV6-5, the J call TRBJ2-3; D call uncertain. The V end lost 2 bases, the J end lost 0 bases, and 9 bases lay between the germline ends. Per germline, CDR1 MNHEY and CDR2 SVGAGI. The CDR3 has 15 residues. CDR3 nucleotide sequence: TGTGCCAGCAGTTACAAGAGACACAGCACAGATACGCAGTATTTT. This translates into CASSYKRHSTDTQYF.

This clone has a single count. The chain couples TRBV2 to TRBJ1-5; D is undetermined. The CDR3 runs to 16 residues. V dropped 3 bases and J dropped 3 bases, with 15 bases sitting between them. Germline V lookup: CDR1 SNHLY, CDR2 FYNNEI. CDR3 amino acids: CASSDSGPLTNQPQHF. In DNA, the CDR3 is TGTGCCAGCAGTGATTCGGGTCCCCTCACCAATCAGCCCCAGCATTTT.

The J gene is TRBJ2-4, the V gene TRBV28, with D tentatively TRBD1 (6 bases). The germline V and J ends were trimmed by 0 bases and 2 bases, with 20 bases remaining between them. The CDR3 spans 19 residues. Germline assignment: CDR1 MDHEN and CDR2 SYDVKM. The CDR3 spells CASSLWGFGTPNTKNIQYF. CDR3 bases: TGTGCCAGCAGTTTATGGGGGTTTGGGACACCTAATACCAAAAACATTCAGTACTTC.